This TCR beta chain was found in a study of beta chain features in type 1 diabetes. Study background: The study found patients and healthy donors alike in age, gender and cell yields.

Donors underwent one heparinised blood draw, roughly 110 mL on average. Researchers reported sorting CD4+ naive, central memory, regulatory and stem cell-like memory cells via CD45RO/CCR7/CD25/CD127/CD95/CD27. Comment on this clone: Its specificity is not known.

Germline lookup yields CDR1 SNHLY and CDR2 FYNNEI. Trimming took off 2 bases at V and 8 bases at J, with 7 bases between the two ends. This CDR3 region has 13 residues. cDNA synthesis used the whole RNA isolate, giving expressed TCRB sequences. The repertoire was sequenced with immunoSEQ multiplex PCR; TCRdb's copy has only in-frame clones and lacks some. The top ten clones hold approximately 0.01% of a sample with more than 300,000 clones, 10% to 15% of them seen once. The study's findings and limits: Moderately but significantly shorter TCRB CDR3s were found in Type 1 diabetes patients in all four CD4+ subsets.

This receptor was obtained from a woman under 30 with type 1 diabetes. Input material: naive CD4+ T cells from blood. The V gene is TRBV2, the J gene TRBJ1-6; D gene uncertain. CDR3 DNA sequence: TGTGCCAGCAGTGAAATGAGGGATTCACCCCTCCACTTT. Protein product: CASSEMRDSPLHF.